This TCR beta chain came from a study of blood T cell repertoires in COVID-19. V was shortened by 3 bases and J by 0 bases, with 15 bases between the two germline ends. The CDR3 runs 16 residues. The germline CDR1 and CDR2 sequences are KGHSH and LQKENI. Using immunoSEQ multiplex PCR, the repertoire was profiled, and TCRdb retains in-frame clones only, with some absent. Of 150,000 to 180,000 clones in the sample, 75% to 85% were seen once. The V call is TRBV18, the J call TRBJ2-7, with a weak D call TRBD2 (5 bases). Sample: peripheral blood. The receptor was derived from a woman aged 55-70 years with COVID-19, enrolled during active disease. CDR3 DNA: TGTGCCAGCTCACCCTCCCGAACGGGGAGCTCCTACGAGCAGTACTTC. Residues: CASSPSRTGSSYEQYF.